This passage covers 15 T cell receptor beta chains from one sample sequenced in a study of PD-L1 blockade in urothelial cancer. Measured with immunoSEQ multiplex PCR; TCRdb has only the in-frame clones, and not every one. The data contain 40,000 to 50,000 clones, approximately 84% of them seen just once; the ten biggest clones take up roughly a tenth. Described time point: peripheral blood 6 weeks after treatment start. The source material was PBMCs, sampled around atezolizumab (anti-PD-L1) treatment. These receptors were collected from a man between 60 and 75 years old with urothelial cancer.

The genes are TRBV19 and TRBJ1-1, with D possibly matching TRBD1 (5 bases). The CDR3 totals 13 residues. Germline assignment: CDR1 LNHDA and CDR2 SQIVND (reference sequence). V was shortened by 7 bases and J by 2 bases, with 11 bases between the two germline ends. CDR3 residues: CASKGLVNTEAFF. For the CDR3, the DNA is TGTGCCAGTAAGGGGTTGGTAAACACTGAAGCTTTCTTT. The whole variable domain, remainder taken from reference TRBV19 and TRBJ1-1, is DGGITQSPKYLFRKEGQNVTLSCEQNLNHDAMYWYRQDPGQGLRLIYYSQIVNDFQKGDIAEGYSVSREKKESFPLTVTSAQKNPTAFYLCASKGLVNTEAFFGQGTRLTVV.

V gene TRBV5-1 combines with J gene TRBJ1-5; no clear D. Germline CDR1 and CDR2: SGHRS and YFSETQ. V lost 2 bases and J 0 bases, leaving 21 bases between the germline ends. The CDR3 length is 19 residues. CDR3: CASSFPPLEQHYSNQPQHF. The CDR3 DNA sequence: TGCGCCAGCAGCTTCCCCCCGCTAGAGCAGCATTATAGCAATCAGCCCCAGCATTTT. The full variable domain, in which reference TRBV5-1 and TRBJ1-5 provide the parts outside the CDR3, is KAGVTQTPRYLIKTRGQQVTLSCSPISGHRSVSWYQQTPGQGLQFLFEYFSETQRNKGNFPGRFSGRQFSNSRSEMNVSTLELGDSALYLCASSFPPLEQHYSNQPQHFGDGTRLSIL.

The V gene is TRBV13, the J gene TRBJ2-6; maybe TRBD1 (6 bases). Germline V gene sequence: CDR1 PRHDT, CDR2 FYEKMQ (reference sequence). The CDR3 is 15 amino acids. The V end lost 4 bases, the J end lost 1 base, and 8 bases lay between the germline ends. The CDR3 sequence is CASSSTGSGANVLTF. The CDR3 bases are TGTGCCAGCAGCTCGACAGGATCTGGGGCCAACGTCCTGACTTTC.

J is TRBJ2-7 and V is TRBV2; D gene unclear. V was pared by 5 bases and J by 3 bases, with 8 bases between. Per the germline V gene, CDR1 is SNHLY and CDR2 is FYNNEI. There are 12 residues in the CDR3. CDR3 in amino acids: CASSPTNYEQYF. CDR3 bases: TGTGCCAGCAGTCCTACTAACTACGAGCAGTACTTC.

The V gene is TRBV28, the J gene TRBJ1-5; D is undetermined. V was cut by 3 bases and J by 0 bases, with 9 bases left in between. The CDR3 totals 15 residues. Germline CDR1 reads MDHEN; CDR2 reads SYDVKM. The CDR3 sequence is CASSFSGNSNQPQHF. The CDR3 DNA is TGTGCCAGCAGTTTTTCGGGAAATAGCAATCAGCCCCAGCATTTT. The variable domain in full, completed from reference TRBV28 and TRBJ1-5, reads DVKVTQSSRYLVKRTGEKVFLECVQDMDHENMFWYRQDPGLGLRLIYFSYDVKMKEKGDIPEGYSVSREKKERFSLILESASTNQTSMYLCASSFSGNSNQPQHFGDGTRLSIL.

V usage is TRBV18 and J usage is TRBJ1-5, with 8 bases identical to TRBD1. CDR3 length: 11 amino acids. The germline gives CDR1 KGHSH, CDR2 LQKENI. V shed 6 bases, J shed 12 bases, and the junction held 4 bases outside the gene matches. The CDR3 region is CASSATGVQHF. Written as DNA, the CDR3 is TGTGCCAGCTCCGCGACAGGGGTCCAGCATTTT.

The rearrangement links TRBV27 to TRBJ2-7; 7 positions match TRBD1. Germline V gene sequence: CDR1 MNHEY, CDR2 SMNVEV (reference sequence). The CDR3 is 17 amino acids. V was pared by 6 bases and J by 7 bases, with 21 bases of the junction left unmatched. The CDR3 coding sequence is TGTGCCAGCAGCCGGAGTGTGAGAGGGGGCCAGGTTGGGGAGCAGTACTTC. Its translation is CASSRSVRGGQVGEQYF.

The V call is TRBV5-1, the J call TRBJ2-3; 7 positions agree with TRBD2. The CDR3 consists of 14 residues. The V gene end was trimmed by 3 bases and the J gene end by 2 bases; junction bases not matched to a gene: 3. CDR1 is SGHRS and CDR2 is YFSETQ in the germline V gene. The CDR3 DNA reads as TGCGCCAGCAGCTCTAGCGGTCCCACAGATACGCAGTATTTT. Protein sequence: CASSSSGPTDTQYF.

The chain is built from TRBV2 and TRBJ2-5; D is ambiguous. This CDR3 spans 12 amino acids. Germline V CDR1 and CDR2: SNHLY, FYNNEI. Trimming left V 6 bases short and J 1 base short, with 6 bases between. The CDR3 protein is CASRYSQETQYF. As DNA, the CDR3 is TGTGCCAGCAGGTACTCCCAAGAGACCCAGTACTTC.

This clone was recorded only once. The rearrangement uses TRBV6-6 and TRBJ1-5; 7 bases match TRBD1. Trimming took 0 bases from V and 5 from J; bases not matched to a gene: 4. Germline CDR1 is MNHNY and CDR2 is SVGAGI (reference sequence). This CDR3 has 15 amino acids. The CDR3 spells CASSYSGQGDQPQHF. CDR3 bases: TGTGCCAGCAGTTACTCTGGGCAGGGGGATCAGCCCCAGCATTTT.

The chain couples TRBV30 to TRBJ1-5; possible D gene TRBD1, 5 bases. Trimming stripped 0 bases from V and 6 bases from J, with 12 bases between. The CDR3 length is 14 residues. Germline V gene sequence: CDR1 GTSNPN, CDR2 SVGIG (reference sequence). This chain's CDR3 is CAWSVLGAGQPQHF. CDR3 in DNA: TGTGCCTGGAGTGTACTTGGGGCAGGTCAGCCCCAGCATTTT.

This clone was counted a few times. The chain employs TRBV19 and TRBJ1-2; 8 bases line up with TRBD1. Trimming at V came to 0 bases and at J to 8 bases, leaving 14 bases not matched to a gene. CDR1 and CDR2 (germline): LNHDA, SQIVND (reference sequence). The CDR3 runs to 17 residues. Written as DNA, the CDR3 is TGTGCCAGTAGTATAGACCCGACACCGACAGGGGCTCACGGCTACACCTTC. Protein: CASSIDPTPTGAHGYTF. Combining the CDR3 with reference TRBV19 and TRBJ1-2 gives the whole variable domain DGGITQSPKYLFRKEGQNVTLSCEQNLNHDAMYWYRQDPGQGLRLIYYSQIVNDFQKGDIAEGYSVSREKKESFPLTVTSAQKNPTAFYLCASSIDPTPTGAHGYTFGSGTRLTVV.

The V and J genes are TRBV19 and TRBJ1-1; a weak D match, TRBD1 (6 bases). The V gene's germline CDR1 is LNHDA and CDR2 SQIVND (reference sequence). V was trimmed by 2 bases and J by 0 bases, leaving 7 bases between them. There are 14 residues in the CDR3. DNA for the CDR3: TGTGCCAGTAGTATAACAGGGCTGAACACTGAAGCTTTCTTT. This gives the protein CASSITGLNTEAFF.

V is TRBV6-1 and J is TRBJ1-5; 11 nucleotides agree with TRBD1. Germline-derived CDR1 and CDR2 are MNHNS and SASEGT. CDR3 length: 15 residues. V lost 7 bases to trimming and J lost 7 bases; unmatched junction nucleotides: 9. The CDR3 loop reads CASTPDRGHKQPQHF. CDR3 nucleotides: TGTGCCAGCACCCCGGACAGGGGGCATAAACAGCCCCAGCATTTT.

The chain is built from TRBV27 and TRBJ1-2; TRBD1 aligns across 8 bases. The CDR3 has 14 residues. V lost 6 bases to trimming and J lost 8 bases; unmatched junction nucleotides: 11. Per germline, CDR1 MNHEY and CDR2 SMNVEV (reference sequence). CDR3 residues: CASSQRTGTLGYTF. The CDR3 region has the DNA TGTGCCAGCAGCCAAAGGACAGGGACTCTGGGCTACACCTTC.